This T cell receptor beta chain was sequenced in a study of T cell repertoires in cytomegalovirus infection. The overall study: Carrying CMV and the relevant HLA type showed in public TCR beta signatures. Whole-study results and caveats: Adding up the frequency of public TCR beta families identified people who carried CMV plus the relevant HLA. Ex vivo responses were dominated by HLA-C-restricted CMV-specific TCR beta clonotypes.

This clonotype occurred many times. Its target is unknown. CDR1 is SGHTA, CDR2 FQGNSA, per germline. Deletions cut 5 bases from V and 0 bases from J, with 13 bases between. This CDR3 spans 15 amino acids. One entry per CDR3 protein, called by TCRdb with MiXCR from the reads. The sample has more than 650,000 distinct CDR3 sequences, 35% seen once. J is TRBJ1-1 and V is TRBV7-2; the D gene is possibly TRBD1 (5 bases). The TCR comes from a human donor in good health (CMV status not recorded). Some clones in this sample may be carry-over from other donors' samples. Sequencing was performed on PBMCs. The CDR3 region has the DNA TGTGCCAGCAGCCTGCAGGGCAGGGTGAACACTGAAGCTTTCTTT. It is translated as CASSLQGRVNTEAFF.